The present TCR beta chain was sequenced within a study of post-analysis software for immune sequencing data. Turning to the study itself: The disease courses covered relapsing-remitting, secondary progressive and progressive-relapsing multiple sclerosis.

This clonotype has more than one count but fewer than ten. Its antigen is not known. General study findings and limits: When patients were compared with controls, 4 or 5 TRBV segments were more frequent, TRBV5-6, TRBV5-1 and TRBV20-1 among them.

TCR beta cDNA libraries had unique molecular identifiers. cDNA molecules numbering 400,000 to 550,000 came from roughly 1 to 10 million T cells. TCRdb analysed the PCR reads with MiXCR anew, one entry per CDR3 protein. This sample has a few hundred thousand distinct CDR3 sequences, with approximately 38% found just once. Deletions cut 0 bases from V and 5 bases from J, with 8 bases between. Germline V gene data show CDR1 as LNHNV and CDR2 as YYDKDF (reference sequence). The CDR3 totals 15 residues. The V and J genes are TRBV15 and TRBJ1-6; D gene uncertain. This TCR was recovered from a girl between 10 and 17 years old with multiple sclerosis. Source material: blood. In DNA, the CDR3 is TGTGCCACCAGCAGAGAGTACAGTAATAATTCACCCCTCCACTTT. Residues: CATSREYSNNSPLHF.